These T cell receptor beta chains were read from a single sample in a study of Ad26.COV2.S vaccination and SARS-CoV-2 variants. Produced via immunoSEQ multiplex PCR; TCRdb's table is partial and in-frame only. This sample has about 370,000 clones; roughly nine tenths occur once, and the top ten carry 3.5%. This material consisted of peripheral blood, taken in a trial of Ad26.COV2.S vaccine versus placebo. The receptor source for this set is a person aged 18-65 years who received the Ad26.COV2.S COVID-19 vaccine or a placebo. Each CDR3 is given with its conserved first and last residue. The D gene is left open where the match is weak.

d_call v_call cdr3_aa
NA TRBV27 CASSLSNQYEQYF
NA TRBV21-1 CASSRVGDNGYTF
TRBD1 TRBV12-5 CASGAADGTGPPRQPQHF
TRBD1 TRBV27 CASPRGGQGGNQPQHF
NA TRBV27 CASSLWTGGDSPLHF
NA TRBV6-2/TRBV6-3 CASSYYGPNYGYTF
NA TRBV7-8 CASSSHGKGRQRQETQYF
NA TRBV25-1 CASTAGGRTEAFF
NA TRBV7-2 CASSLDLTANYGYTF
TRBD1 TRBV2 CASTPQGNQPQHF
NA TRBV2 CASRARDSSYYEQYF
NA TRBV25-1 CASSEFGGGTDTQYF
NA TRBV7-9 CASSLGLYGYTF
NA TRBV4-3 CASSQEGMNTEAFF
NA TRBV2 CASSETPNQETQYF
TRBD1 TRBV20-1 CSASRDSISYEQYF
TRBD1 TRBV14 CASSPTGYGEKLFF
NA TRBV7-9 CASSIQTGPDTQYF
NA TRBV19 CASSIRDLNTEAFF
NA TRBV15 CATIPQDEQYF
TRBD1 TRBV10-1 CASSEGTGNTEAFF
TRBD1 TRBV27 CASSSQGATDEKLFF
NA TRBV5-4 CASSLDPGEHAYEQYF
NA TRBV12-3/TRBV12-4 CASSLRQEYGYTF
TRBD2 TRBV25-1 CASSGRLAGKETQYF
NA TRBV3-1/TRBV3-2 CASSQESVNYGYTF
NA TRBV6-2/TRBV6-3 CASSRLDPVDTEAFF
TRBD1 TRBV27 CASSPLDRVTNEKLFF
TRBD1 TRBV5-1 CASSLALPGQGFPSTDTQYF
TRBD2 TRBV7-9 CASSRGTSGTDTQYF
TRBD1 TRBV5-4 CASRWTGDYGYTF
NA TRBV18 CASSPIRDQPQHF
NA TRBV27 CASLAPNNQGFKNPRSPLHF
TRBD1 TRBV27 CASSLKMVGTGSYEQYF
NA TRBV3-1/TRBV3-2 CASSQGVNEKLFF
NA TRBV14 CASSQGEGMGTEAFF
NA TRBV25-1 CASRQFNEQFF
TRBD2 TRBV30 CAWSRLAGTDTQYF
NA TRBV9 CASSVGPSAYNEQFF
NA TRBV7-8 CASSHGGQVGRNQPQHF
TRBD1 TRBV11-2 CASSLGIKDRAKETQYF
NA TRBV6-6 CASSYPSQNEQFF
TRBD1 TRBV10-3 CAISRTDRDGARPDTEAFF
NA TRBV23-1 CASSLASGELFF
NA TRBV5-1 CASSKRGQGQDTQYF
NA TRBV19 CASRLQGQGEKLFF
NA TRBV13 CASSFRSSSYNSPLHF
NA TRBV10-3 CAIRRDGTNEQFF
NA TRBV7-2 CASSSPLNYLSEQFF
TRBD1 TRBV11-2 CASSPGQGVTTNEKLFF